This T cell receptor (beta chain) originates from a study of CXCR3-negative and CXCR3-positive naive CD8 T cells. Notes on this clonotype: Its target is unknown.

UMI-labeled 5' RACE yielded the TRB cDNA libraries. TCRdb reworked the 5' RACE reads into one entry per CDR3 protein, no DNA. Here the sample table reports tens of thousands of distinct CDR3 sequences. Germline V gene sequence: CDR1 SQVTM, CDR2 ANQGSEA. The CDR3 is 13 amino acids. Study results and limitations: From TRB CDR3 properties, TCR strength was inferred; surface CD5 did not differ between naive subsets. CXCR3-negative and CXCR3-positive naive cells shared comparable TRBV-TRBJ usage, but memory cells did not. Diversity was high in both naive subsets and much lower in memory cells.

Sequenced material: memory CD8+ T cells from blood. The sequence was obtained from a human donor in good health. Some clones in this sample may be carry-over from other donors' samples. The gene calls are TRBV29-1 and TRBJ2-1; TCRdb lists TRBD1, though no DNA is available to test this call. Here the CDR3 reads CSTGGAQGNEQFF.